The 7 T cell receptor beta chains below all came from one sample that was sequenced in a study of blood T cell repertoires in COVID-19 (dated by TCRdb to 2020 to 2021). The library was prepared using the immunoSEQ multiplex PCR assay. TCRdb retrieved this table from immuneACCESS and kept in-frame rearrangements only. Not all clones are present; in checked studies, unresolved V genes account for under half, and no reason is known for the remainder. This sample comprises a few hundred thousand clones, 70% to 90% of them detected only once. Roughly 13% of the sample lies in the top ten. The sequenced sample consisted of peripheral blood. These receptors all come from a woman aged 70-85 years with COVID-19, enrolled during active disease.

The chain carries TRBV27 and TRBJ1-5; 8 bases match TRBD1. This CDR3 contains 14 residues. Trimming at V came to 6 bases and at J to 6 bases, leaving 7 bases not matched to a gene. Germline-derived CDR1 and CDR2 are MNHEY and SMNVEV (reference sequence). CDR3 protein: CASSEDRESQPQHF. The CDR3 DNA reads TGTGCCAGCAGCGAGGACAGGGAAAGTCAGCCCCAGCATTTT.

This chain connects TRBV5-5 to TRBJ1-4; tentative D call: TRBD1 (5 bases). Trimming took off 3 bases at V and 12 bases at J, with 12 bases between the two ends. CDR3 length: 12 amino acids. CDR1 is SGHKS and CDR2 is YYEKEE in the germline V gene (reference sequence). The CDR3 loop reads CASSWGTGELFF. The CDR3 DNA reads TGTGCCAGCAGCTGGGGAACAGGAGAACTGTTTTTT.

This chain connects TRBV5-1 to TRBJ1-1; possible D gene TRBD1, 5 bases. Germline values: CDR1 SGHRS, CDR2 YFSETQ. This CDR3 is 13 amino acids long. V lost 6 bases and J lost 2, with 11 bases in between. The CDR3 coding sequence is TGCGCCAGCACCCCAAGGGGAAACACTGAAGCTTTCTTT. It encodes CASTPRGNTEAFF.

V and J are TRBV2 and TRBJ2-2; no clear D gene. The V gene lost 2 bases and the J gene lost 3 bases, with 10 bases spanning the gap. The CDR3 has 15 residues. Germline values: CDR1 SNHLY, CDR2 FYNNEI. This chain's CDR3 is CASSEFATYTGELFF. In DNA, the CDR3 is TGTGCCAGCAGTGAATTCGCTACCTACACCGGGGAGCTGTTTTTT.

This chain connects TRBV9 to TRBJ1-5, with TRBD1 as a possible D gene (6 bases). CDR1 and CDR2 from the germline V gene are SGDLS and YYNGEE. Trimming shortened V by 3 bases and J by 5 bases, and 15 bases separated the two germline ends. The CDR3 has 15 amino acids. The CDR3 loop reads CASSAGQTLDQPQHF. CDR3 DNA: TGTGCCAGCAGCGCCGGACAGACGCTGGATCAGCCCCAGCATTTT.

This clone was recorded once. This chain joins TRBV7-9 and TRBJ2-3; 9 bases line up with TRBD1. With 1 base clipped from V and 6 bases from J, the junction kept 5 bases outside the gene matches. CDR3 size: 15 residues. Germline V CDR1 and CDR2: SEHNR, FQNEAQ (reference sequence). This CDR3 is CASSLVGQGGDTQYF. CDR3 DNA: TGTGCCAGCAGCTTAGTGGGACAGGGTGGGGATACGCAGTATTTT.

The CDR3 here is CASSRTGANTEAFF. Written as DNA, the CDR3 is TGTGCCAGCTCGCGGACAGGGGCGAACACTGAAGCTTTCTTT. The chain links TRBV2 to TRBJ1-1, with 9 positions matching TRBD1. Trimming at V came to 8 bases and at J to 1 base, leaving 5 bases not matched to a gene. Germline V gene sequence: CDR1 SNHLY, CDR2 FYNNEI. CDR3 length: 14 amino acids.